This T cell receptor beta chain was recovered during a study of brain T cells in children with intractable seizures. Findings and limits, study-wide: Pre- and post-surgery blood differed in depth, so pre-surgery absences may be undersampling.

Clones were read by immunoSEQ multiplex PCR, and TCRdb kept only the in-frame ones, dropping some. The top ten hold approximately 6.8% of the sample, which has around 41,000 clones, 80% to 95% seen once. Only cases whose brain tissue showed the highest T cell transcript signatures were sequenced. Before surgery, patients took at least one anti-epileptic drug. Concerning this clone: The antigen remains unidentified.

Germline V lookup: CDR1 LNHDA, CDR2 SQIVND (reference sequence). The CDR3 consists of 16 residues. The V and J ends lost 4 bases and 1 base respectively, with 16 bases between them. This clonotype was sampled from a girl aged 2-10 years with tuberous sclerosis and intractable seizures. This rearrangement joins TRBV19 to TRBJ1-2; D may be TRBD1 (5 bases). Here the sequenced sample was peripheral blood, taken at surgery. This CDR3 is CASSRGTATSNYGYTF. The CDR3 DNA follows: TGTGCCAGTAGTAGAGGGACGGCAACTAGTAACTATGGCTACACCTTC.